This T cell receptor beta chain stems from a study of shared clonotypes between healthy human individuals. Study conclusions and caveats: For naive CD4 cells, approximately 5% of clonotypes were shared across a handful of donors.

Assay: immunoSEQ multiplex PCR; the TCRdb copy retains only in-frame clones and omits some. The table includes 2 million to 2.5 million clones, 80% to 95% detected once. On this clone: The antigen is not known.

The origin of this receptor is a man aged 18 to 30 in good health. Some clones in this sample may be carry-over from other donors' samples. The sample taken for sequencing was naive CD4+ T cells from PBMCs. The subset: CD45RA+ positively selected.

DNA of the CDR3: TGTGCCAGCAGCCCACAGGGGGCGCGCGGGGAGCTGTTTTTT. Translating gives CASSPQGARGELFF. The J gene is TRBJ2-2, the V gene TRBV7-8; TRBD1 aligns across 9 bases. V lost 5 bases to trimming and J lost 7 bases; unmatched junction nucleotides: 5. CDR1 and CDR2 (germline): SGHVS, FQNEAQ. This CDR3 comprises 14 residues.